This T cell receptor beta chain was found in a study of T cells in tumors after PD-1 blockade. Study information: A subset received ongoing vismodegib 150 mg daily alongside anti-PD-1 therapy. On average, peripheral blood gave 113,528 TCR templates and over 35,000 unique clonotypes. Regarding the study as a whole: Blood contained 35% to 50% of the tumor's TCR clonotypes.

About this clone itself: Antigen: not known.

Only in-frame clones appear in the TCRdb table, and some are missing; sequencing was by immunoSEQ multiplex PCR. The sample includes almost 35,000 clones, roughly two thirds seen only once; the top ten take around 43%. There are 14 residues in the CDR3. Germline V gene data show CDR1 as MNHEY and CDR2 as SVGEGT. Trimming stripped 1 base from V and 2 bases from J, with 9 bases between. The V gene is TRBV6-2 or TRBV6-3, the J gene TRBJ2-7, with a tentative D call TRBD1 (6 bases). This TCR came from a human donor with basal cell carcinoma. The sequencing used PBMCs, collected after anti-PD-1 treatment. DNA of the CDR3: TGTGCCAGCAGTTACTGGGCAGGGGCCTACGAGCAGTACTTC. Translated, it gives CASSYWAGAYEQYF.